These T cell receptor beta chains were read from a single sample in a study of OX40 agonist ivuxolimab in advanced cancers. Measured with immunoSEQ multiplex PCR; TCRdb has only the in-frame clones, and not every one. The table has fewer than 80,000 clones, nearly 90% seen once. The sequences come from CD4+ or CD8+ T cells sorted from blood, collected in a trial of the OX40 agonist ivuxolimab. The receptors were gathered from an adult with an advanced solid tumor such as melanoma, head and neck, liver or kidney cancer. CDR3s include the opening cysteine and the closing phenylalanine or tryptophan. D genes are given only for firm matches. For some rows the clone size is stated as once, few or many, or as a class when expanded; others skip it.

d_call	j_call	v_call	clone_size	cdr3_nt	cdr3_aa
NA	TRBJ1-2	TRBV25-1	NA	TGTGCCAGCAGTGCGACCTGGACCGGTCACTATGGCTACACCTTC	CASSATWTGHYGYTF
NA	TRBJ2-7	TRBV11-3	NA	TGTGCCAGCAGCCGGGACGGTTCCTACGAGCAGTACTTC	CASSRDGSYEQYF
TRBD1	TRBJ2-5	TRBV7-7	NA	TGTGCTAGCAGCCTGGACAGGGGAGAGACCCAGTACTTC	CASSLDRGETQYF
TRBD2	TRBJ2-2	TRBV7-2	NA	TGTGCCAGCAGCTTAACAGCGGGGGGCACCGGGGAGCTGTTTTTT	CASSLTAGGTGELFF
TRBD2	TRBJ2-2	TRBV28	NA	TGTGCCAGCGAGACTAGCGGGCCGACGGGGGAGCTGTTTTTT	CASETSGPTGELFF
NA	TRBJ1-2	TRBV7-8	NA	TGTGCCAGCAGCTTAGCTATGGGGTTAGGTGGCTACACCTTC	CASSLAMGLGGYTF
TRBD2	TRBJ2-7	TRBV5-5	NA	TGTGCCAGCAGCTTGTTTCCGGGAGGGCAATACGAGCAGTACTTC	CASSLFPGGQYEQYF
TRBD1	TRBJ2-7	TRBV27	once	TGTGCCAGCTGCAGACAGGGGGCCCTAGCCGAGCAGTACTTC	CASCRQGALAEQYF
NA	TRBJ1-1	TRBV7-2	NA	TGTGCCAGCAGCTTAGTACCGGAGGTCACTGAAGCTTTCTTT	CASSLVPEVTEAFF
TRBD2	TRBJ2-5	TRBV6-6	NA	TGTGCCAGCAGTTACTGGGGGACTAGCGAACAAGAGACCCAGTACTTC	CASSYWGTSEQETQYF
NA	TRBJ2-5	TRBV5-1	NA	TGCGCCAGCAGCTGGGACCAAGAGACCCAGTACTTC	CASSWDQETQYF
NA	TRBJ2-1	TRBV15	NA	TGTGCCACCAGCAGAGATCACCCCGGCAGTCCACGAAATGAGCAGTTCTTC	CATSRDHPGSPRNEQFF
NA	TRBJ2-3	TRBV30	NA	TGTGCCTGGGCCAGGGGGGACACAGATACGCAGTATTTT	CAWARGDTDTQYF
TRBD2	TRBJ2-7	TRBV15	once	TGTGCCACCGGACTAGCGGGAGCGGGCGAGCAGTACTTC	CATGLAGAGEQYF
NA	TRBJ2-1	TRBV19	NA	TGTGCCAGTAGTTTCTCAGGAGGGGACAATGAGCAGTTCTTC	CASSFSGGDNEQFF
NA	TRBJ2-7	TRBV5-1	NA	TGCGCCAGCAGCTTTACAGGGACCCTCTCCTACGAGCAGTACTTC	CASSFTGTLSYEQYF
NA	TRBJ1-1	TRBV7-2	NA	TGTGCCAGCAGCTTAGGTCTAGGGGGTCCGACTTTCTTT	CASSLGLGGPTFF
NA	TRBJ1-5	TRBV6-6	NA	TGTGCCAGCAGTCATAGGACAGAGGGGCAGCCCCAGCATTTT	CASSHRTEGQPQHF
NA	TRBJ2-5	TRBV5-1	NA	TGCGCCAGCAGCTTGGAAGGGGGGGTAGAGACCCAGTACTTC	CASSLEGGVETQYF
NA	TRBJ2-5	TRBV10-3	NA	TGTGCCATCAGTGAGTCGATGGGGACCCAGTACTTC	CAISESMGTQYF
NA	TRBJ1-5	TRBV6-5	NA	TGTGCCAGCAGTTTGTCCGGGCCCTTCAATCAGCCCCAGCATTTT	CASSLSGPFNQPQHF
TRBD1	TRBJ2-7	TRBV11-2	NA	TGTGCCAGCAGCCCCGGACAGGCCGGGCAGTACTTC	CASSPGQAGQYF
TRBD2	TRBJ2-3	TRBV5-5	once	TGTGCCAGCAGCCCGTGGGGGGGAGCGCAGTATTTT	CASSPWGGAQYF
TRBD1	TRBJ2-3	TRBV5-1	NA	TGCGCCAGCAGCTTCGCGGGACAGGGGGCGGGCACAGATACGCAGTATTTT	CASSFAGQGAGTDTQYF
TRBD2	TRBJ2-5	TRBV5-1	NA	TGCGCCAGCCATACTAGCGGGCAAGAGACCCAGTACTTC	CASHTSGQETQYF
NA	TRBJ2-7	TRBV4-2	NA	TGTGCCAGCAGCCAAGAGAGACTACCCTCCCACGAGCAGTACTTC	CASSQERLPSHEQYF
NA	TRBJ2-1	TRBV7-9	NA	TGTGCCAGCAGCTTAGAAACTGAGCAGTTCTTC	CASSLETEQFF
NA	TRBJ1-5	TRBV21-1	NA	TGTGCCAGCAGCAAAGAAGCTGGAAATCAGCCCCAGCATTTT	CASSKEAGNQPQHF
TRBD2	TRBJ2-5	TRBV7-3	NA	TGTGCCAGCAGCGGAGCTAGCGGGATAGGAGAGACCCAGTACTTC	CASSGASGIGETQYF
NA	TRBJ1-5	TRBV19	NA	TGTGCCAGTAGTATTGGCAGGGCTAGAAACCAGCCCCAGCATTTT	CASSIGRARNQPQHF
NA	TRBJ2-3	TRBV7-8	NA	TGTGCCAGCAGCTTAGGCATCTCTAGCTGGGGTACAGATACGCAGTATTTT	CASSLGISSWGTDTQYF
NA	TRBJ2-3	TRBV19	NA	TGTGCCAGTAGTATATCACAGGTTAGCACAGATACGCAGTATTTT	CASSISQVSTDTQYF
TRBD1	TRBJ2-5	TRBV5-1	NA	TGCGCCAGCAGCTTGGAGGGGGCCGGAGTCCAAGAGACCCAGTACTTC	CASSLEGAGVQETQYF
NA	TRBJ1-3	TRBV7-9	NA	TGTGCCAGCAGCCTGAGCGTGGGGAGCTCTGGAAACACCATATATTTT	CASSLSVGSSGNTIYF
NA	TRBJ1-6	TRBV19	NA	TGTGCCAGTAGTGGACAGAGAGAGAATTCACCCCTCCACTTT	CASSGQRENSPLHF
NA	TRBJ2-1	TRBV19	NA	TGTGCCAGTAGTATTCTTGGGCGTGAGCAGTTCTTC	CASSILGREQFF
TRBD1	TRBJ2-5	TRBV15	NA	TGTGCCACCAGCATCGACAGGGCAGAGACCCAGTACTTC	CATSIDRAETQYF
TRBD2	TRBJ2-3	TRBV11-3	NA	TGTGCCAGCAGCTCTCGAGCGGGAGGGGCAGATACGCAGTATTTT	CASSSRAGGADTQYF
NA	TRBJ1-3	TRBV5-8	NA	TGTGCCAGCAGCCCCCGCCGGGACTCTGGAAACACCATATATTTT	CASSPRRDSGNTIYF
NA	TRBJ2-3	TRBV11-3	NA	TGTGCCAGCAGCTCGGGGGACATAAGCACAGATACGCAGTATTTT	CASSSGDISTDTQYF
TRBD1	TRBJ2-2	TRBV12-5	NA	TGTGCTAGTGACCCGGGACAGGCCGGGGAGCTGTTTTTT	CASDPGQAGELFF
TRBD2	TRBJ2-1	TRBV27	NA	TGTGCCAGCACAAAGGCGGGAGGGCCAAGGGATGAGCAGTTCTTC	CASTKAGGPRDEQFF
TRBD2	TRBJ2-2	TRBV4-1	NA	TGCGCCAGCAGCCAATTTGGACTAGCGGGAGCCACCGGGGAGCTGTTTTTT	CASSQFGLAGATGELFF
TRBD2	TRBJ2-7	TRBV28	NA	TGTGCCAGCATGGCGGGGGGGAATTTCTACGAGCAGTACTTC	CASMAGGNFYEQYF
NA	TRBJ2-3	TRBV19	NA	TGTGCCAGTGACGACTTAAGCACAGATACGCAGTATTTT	CASDDLSTDTQYF
TRBD2	TRBJ2-3	TRBV7-8	NA	TGTGCCAGCAGCTTAAGGTCGAGAGCGGGAGGAAAAGATACGCAGTATTTT	CASSLRSRAGGKDTQYF
NA	TRBJ2-1	TRBV5-1	NA	TGCACCAGCAGTCTTCAGGGGGACTGGGGGGAGCAGTTCTTC	CTSSLQGDWGEQFF
NA	TRBJ2-5	TRBV5-4	NA	TGTGCCAGCAGCACGTACCAAGAGACCCAGTACTTC	CASSTYQETQYF
NA	TRBJ1-1	TRBV6-5	NA	TGTGCCAGCAGTTACGGGAGGGCAGGGGAGAACACTGAAGCTTTCTTT	CASSYGRAGENTEAFF
NA	TRBJ2-2	TRBV7-3	NA	TGTGCCAGCAGCTTAGCGACGGGAGCTTTGAACACCGGGGAGCTGTTTTTT	CASSLATGALNTGELFF
TRBD1	TRBJ2-7	TRBV6-1	NA	TGTGCCAGCAGTGGTAGGGGGCCCACCTACGAGCAGTACTTC	CASSGRGPTYEQYF
TRBD2	TRBJ2-1	TRBV28	NA	TGTGCCAGCAGTGACGGGACTAGACAGTTCTTC	CASSDGTRQFF
NA	TRBJ2-2	TRBV30	NA	TGTGCCTGGAGCCGTCTTAACACCGGGGAGCTGTTTTTT	CAWSRLNTGELFF
NA	TRBJ1-1	TRBV7-3	NA	TGTGCCAGCAGCGCAATAAGGAACACTGAAGCTTTCTTT	CASSAIRNTEAFF
NA	TRBJ1-2	TRBV6-1	NA	TGTGCCAGCAGTGAAGGAAGGCCTTATGGCTACACCTTC	CASSEGRPYGYTF